What follows describes a single TCR beta chain. Antigen unknown. J lost 6 bases, V lost 0 bases, and 7 bases had no gene match. In germline, CDR1 is SGDLS, CDR2 YYNGEE. The CDR3 runs to 16 residues. What was sequenced were expressed TCRB transcripts, since all of the isolated RNA had been reverse transcribed. Sequencing was performed with immunoSEQ multiplex PCR; in TCRdb, only in-frame clones are kept and a portion is missing. The data hold around 650,000 clones, with around 12% observed a single time. This entry belongs to a study of beta chain features in type 1 diabetes. Notes on the study in general: Researchers reported that naive, central memory and Treg TCRB repertoires appeared more similar in patients than in healthy donors. There was a moderate but significant shortening of TCRB CDR3s in all four CD4+ subsets of Type 1 diabetes patients.

Sorting of CD4+ naive, central memory, regulatory and stem cell-like memory cells was performed via CD45RO/CCR7/CD25/CD127/CD95/CD27. Purities in excess of 95% were seen in all sorted populations. Sequencing was performed on naive CD4+ T cells from blood. This chain connects TRBV9 to TRBJ2-5, with TRBD1 identical over 11 bases. This clonotype originated in a man aged 25-40 years with type 1 diabetes. CDR3 residues: CASSVAPGQGGQTQYF. CDR3 coding DNA: TGTGCCAGCAGCGTAGCACCGGGACAGGGGGGGCAGACCCAGTACTTC. Full variable domain (outside the CDR3, taken from reference TRBV9 and TRBJ2-5): DSGVTQTPKHLITATGQRVTLRCSPRSGDLSVYWYQQSLDQGLQFLIQYYNGEERAKGNILERFSAQQFPDLHSELNLSSLELGDSALYFCASSVAPGQGGQTQYFGPGTRLLVL.